This TCR beta chain stems from a study of STAT5B mutations in CD4+ large granular lymphocyte leukemia. As for the study in general: Healthy donors showed HLA-associated enrichment of the CDR3 'QG' motif.

Produced via immunoSEQ multiplex PCR; TCRdb's table is partial and in-frame only. The sample includes more than 30,000 clones, approximately 88% of them seen just once. Healthy controls were blood donor buffy coats. The receptor was derived from a human donor in good health. What was sequenced was CD4+ T cells from blood buffy coats.

The CDR3 DNA is TGTGCCAGCACCGGGACTCCGAACACCGGGGAGCTGTTTTTT. Its protein is CASTGTPNTGELFF. The chain combines TRBV27 with TRBJ2-2; weak D call: TRBD2 (6 bases). This CDR3 contains 14 residues. V shed 7 bases and J shed 0 bases, with 9 bases lying between them. Germline values: CDR1 MNHEY, CDR2 SMNVEV (reference sequence).